A selection of T cell receptor beta chains follows, all from one sample in a study of T cell repertoires in cytomegalovirus infection. One entry per CDR3 protein results from TCRdb running MiXCR on the reads. The data contain hundreds of thousands of distinct CDR3 sequences, 35% of them seen just once; the ten biggest clones take up around 2.6%. The material sequenced was PBMCs. These receptors were collected from a human donor in good health (CMV status not recorded). Some clones in this sample may be carry-over from other donors' samples. Both conserved end residues are part of each CDR3. Fields, in order: D gene, clone size, V gene, J gene, CDR3 length, CDR3 protein, CDR3 DNA. D genes are given only for firm matches. A clone size is listed for some rows: how often the clone was seen (once, few, many), or a class if it is expanded.

d_call: TRBD1
clone_size: few
v_call: TRBV7-9
j_call: TRBJ2-7
cdr3_length: 15
cdr3_aa: CASSFTGTGVHEQYF
cdr3_nt: TGTGCCAGCAGCTTCACCGGGACAGGGGTCCACGAGCAGTACTTC

d_call: NA
clone_size: NA
v_call: TRBV5-6
j_call: TRBJ2-7
cdr3_length: 13
cdr3_aa: CASSFTEAYEQYF
cdr3_nt: TGTGCCAGCAGCTTCACGGAAGCCTACGAGCAGTACTTC

d_call: NA
clone_size: NA
v_call: TRBV6-6
j_call: TRBJ1-2
cdr3_length: 13
cdr3_aa: CASSRQALYGYTF
cdr3_nt: TGTGCCAGCAGTCGCCAGGCTCTCTATGGCTACACCTTC

d_call: NA
clone_size: NA
v_call: TRBV19
j_call: TRBJ1-5
cdr3_length: 17
cdr3_aa: CASSTPTGTYSNQPQHF
cdr3_nt: TGTGCCAGTAGTACCCCAACAGGGACGTATAGCAATCAGCCCCAGCATTTT

d_call: NA
clone_size: few
v_call: TRBV2
j_call: TRBJ1-5
cdr3_length: 13
cdr3_aa: CASSEELPGPQHF
cdr3_nt: TGTGCCAGCAGTGAAGAACTCCCTGGGCCCCAGCATTTT

d_call: TRBD1
clone_size: NA
v_call: TRBV11-2
j_call: TRBJ2-5
cdr3_length: 15
cdr3_aa: CASSLWGQSQETQYF
cdr3_nt: TGTGCCAGCAGCTTATGGGGACAGTCCCAAGAGACCCAGTACTTC

d_call: NA
clone_size: many
v_call: TRBV4-1
j_call: TRBJ2-1
cdr3_length: 12
cdr3_aa: CASSQGYNEQFF
cdr3_nt: TGCGCCAGCAGCCAGGGCTACAATGAGCAGTTCTTC

d_call: NA
clone_size: NA
v_call: TRBV28
j_call: TRBJ1-5
cdr3_length: 12
cdr3_aa: CASTRKTRAQHF
cdr3_nt: TGTGCCAGCACCCGAAAAACCCGCGCCCAGCATTTT

d_call: NA
clone_size: many
v_call: TRBV28
j_call: TRBJ1-1
cdr3_length: 12
cdr3_aa: CASSFRSLEAFF
cdr3_nt: TGTGCCAGCAGTTTCAGGAGTTTGGAAGCTTTCTTT

d_call: NA
clone_size: NA
v_call: TRBV10-3
j_call: TRBJ1-6
cdr3_length: 13
cdr3_aa: CAITGSRNSPLHF
cdr3_nt: TGTGCCATCACTGGCAGCCGTAATTCACCCCTCCACTTT

d_call: TRBD1
clone_size: NA
v_call: TRBV7-8
j_call: TRBJ1-3
cdr3_length: 19
cdr3_aa: CASSVGTGGASVTGNTIYF
cdr3_nt: TGTGCCAGCAGCGTCGGGACAGGGGGCGCGTCTGTCACTGGAAACACCATATATTTT

d_call: NA
clone_size: few
v_call: TRBV15
j_call: TRBJ2-7
cdr3_length: 16
cdr3_aa: CATSRAAGSTPYEQYF
cdr3_nt: TGTGCCACCAGCAGAGCGGCAGGTTCCACCCCCTACGAGCAGTACTTC

d_call: NA
clone_size: few
v_call: TRBV19
j_call: TRBJ2-1
cdr3_length: 14
cdr3_aa: CASMGGSSYNEQFF
cdr3_nt: TGTGCCAGTATGGGGGGAAGCTCCTACAATGAGCAGTTCTTC

d_call: NA
clone_size: NA
v_call: TRBV28
j_call: TRBJ2-2
cdr3_length: 16
cdr3_aa: CASSGARPINTGELFF
cdr3_nt: TGTGCCAGCAGTGGTGCCAGGCCAATTAACACCGGGGAGCTGTTTTTT

d_call: NA
clone_size: few
v_call: TRBV20-1
j_call: TRBJ2-3
cdr3_length: 13
cdr3_aa: CSARVGVTDTQYF
cdr3_nt: TGCAGTGCTAGAGTGGGAGTGACAGATACGCAGTATTTT

d_call: NA
clone_size: NA
v_call: TRBV29-1
j_call: TRBJ1-2
cdr3_length: 13
cdr3_aa: CSVEWTERYGYTF
cdr3_nt: TGCAGCGTTGAGTGGACCGAACGATATGGCTACACCTTC